Each of the 7 T cell receptor beta chains below was sequenced from the same sample in a study of control samples from healthy donors and cancer patients. The repertoire was sequenced with immunoSEQ multiplex PCR; TCRdb's copy has only in-frame clones and lacks some. The sample records under 200,000 clones, about 94% being singletons. Sequencing used blood. These receptors originate from a woman aged 25 to 39 in good health.

This clone was seen a single time. The rearrangement uses TRBV2 and TRBJ2-7; D is uncertain. Germline CDR1 and CDR2: SNHLY and FYNNEI. The germline V and J ends were trimmed by 5 bases and 4 bases, with 6 bases remaining between them. CDR3 length: 11 amino acids. For the CDR3, the DNA is TGTGCCAGCAGTCAAATTTACGAGCAGTACTTC. Encoded protein: CASSQIYEQYF. The full variable domain, rest sourced from reference TRBV2 and TRBJ2-7, is EPEVTQTPSHQVTQMGQEVILRCVPISNHLYFYWYRQILGQKVEFLVSFYNNEISEKSEIFDDQFSVERPDGSNFTLKIRSTKLEDSAMYFCASSQIYEQYFGPGTRLTVT.

This rearrangement joins TRBV19 to TRBJ1-3, with D perhaps matching TRBD1 (5 bases). This CDR3 spans 14 amino acids. V lost 7 bases and J lost 0, with 10 bases in between. The germline CDR1 and CDR2 sequences are LNHDA and SQIVND (reference sequence). CDR3 loop: CASNERGSGNTIYF. The DNA for the CDR3 is TGTGCCAGTAACGAGAGGGGCTCTGGAAACACCATATATTTT.

The V call is TRBV9, the J call TRBJ2-1, with D perhaps assigned TRBD1 or TRBD2 (5 bases each). Germline V gene sequence: CDR1 SGDLS, CDR2 YYNGEE. The CDR3 extends over 14 amino acids. V was trimmed by 0 bases and J by 8 bases, leaving 12 bases between them. CDR3 protein: CASSVGGAWDEQFF. Here the CDR3 DNA reads TGTGCCAGCAGCGTAGGAGGGGCTTGGGATGAGCAGTTCTTC.

This clone was seen only once. The chain recombines TRBV19 with TRBJ2-6; tentative D call: TRBD1 (6 bases). The CDR3 has 15 residues. Trimming removed 7 bases from V and 2 bases from J, with 12 bases in between. Germline CDR1 LNHDA, CDR2 SQIVND (reference sequence). The CDR3 region is CASTTYRAGANVLTF. The CDR3 bases are TGTGCCAGTACCACTTACAGGGCTGGGGCCAACGTCCTGACTTTC.

This chain connects TRBV4-1 to TRBJ2-6; TRBD1 is a possible D gene (7 bases). The CDR3 runs to 18 residues. CDR1 is MGHRA and CDR2 is YSYEKL in the germline V gene. With 4 bases removed from V and 1 base from J, the gap between germline ends came to 17 bases. The CDR3 is CASSRRGTESSGANVLTF. The CDR3 DNA reads as TGCGCCAGCAGCCGCCGCGGGACAGAAAGTTCTGGGGCCAACGTCCTGACTTTC.

The chain recombines TRBV7-9 with TRBJ1-3; 7 bases align to TRBD1. Germline V lookup: CDR1 SEHNR, CDR2 FQNEAQ (reference sequence). Trimming took 9 bases from V and 4 from J; bases not matched to a gene: 15. CDR3 length equals 16 residues. The CDR3 reads CASRIRLPGQGNTIYF. The CDR3 coding sequence is TGTGCCAGTCGAATAAGGTTACCGGGACAGGGAAACACCATATATTTT.

The chain is built from TRBV7-9 and TRBJ1-2; no definite D call. The length of the CDR3 is 16 residues. Between the trimmed V and J ends, which lost 3 bases and 6 bases, there was a span of 20 bases. CDR1 is SEHNR and CDR2 is FQNEAQ in the germline V gene (reference sequence). The chain's CDR3 is CASSLDHPGQKDGYTF. CDR3 nucleotides: TGTGCCAGCAGCTTGGACCATCCTGGTCAGAAGGATGGCTACACCTTC.